Given below is one T cell receptor beta chain in context. This specimen comes from a study of blood T cell repertoires in COVID-19. Study in general: T cells, B-cell-depleted T cells, or PBMCs supplied cDNA or gDNA.

Per the original data handling: Estimates of nucleated cell counts were drawn from the amplification of reference gene primers. The repertoire was sequenced with immunoSEQ multiplex PCR; TCRdb's copy has only in-frame clones and lacks some. The D gene and trimming were derived from the DNA, and the V and J assignments and clone size from that table. Here the sample spans approximately 73,000 clones, roughly 86% being singletons. There are 12 residues in the CDR3. Trimming removed 5 bases from V and 10 bases from J, with 12 bases in between. Germline values: CDR1 SGHTA, CDR2 FQGNSA. The origin of this receptor is a woman in her seventies with acute or convalescent COVID-19. Sequences were obtained from peripheral blood. The genes are TRBV7-2 and TRBJ2-1; D ambiguous. The DNA of the CDR3 is TGTGCCAGCAGCACCCTACTATCGGAGCAGTTCTTC. It translates to CASSTLLSEQFF.